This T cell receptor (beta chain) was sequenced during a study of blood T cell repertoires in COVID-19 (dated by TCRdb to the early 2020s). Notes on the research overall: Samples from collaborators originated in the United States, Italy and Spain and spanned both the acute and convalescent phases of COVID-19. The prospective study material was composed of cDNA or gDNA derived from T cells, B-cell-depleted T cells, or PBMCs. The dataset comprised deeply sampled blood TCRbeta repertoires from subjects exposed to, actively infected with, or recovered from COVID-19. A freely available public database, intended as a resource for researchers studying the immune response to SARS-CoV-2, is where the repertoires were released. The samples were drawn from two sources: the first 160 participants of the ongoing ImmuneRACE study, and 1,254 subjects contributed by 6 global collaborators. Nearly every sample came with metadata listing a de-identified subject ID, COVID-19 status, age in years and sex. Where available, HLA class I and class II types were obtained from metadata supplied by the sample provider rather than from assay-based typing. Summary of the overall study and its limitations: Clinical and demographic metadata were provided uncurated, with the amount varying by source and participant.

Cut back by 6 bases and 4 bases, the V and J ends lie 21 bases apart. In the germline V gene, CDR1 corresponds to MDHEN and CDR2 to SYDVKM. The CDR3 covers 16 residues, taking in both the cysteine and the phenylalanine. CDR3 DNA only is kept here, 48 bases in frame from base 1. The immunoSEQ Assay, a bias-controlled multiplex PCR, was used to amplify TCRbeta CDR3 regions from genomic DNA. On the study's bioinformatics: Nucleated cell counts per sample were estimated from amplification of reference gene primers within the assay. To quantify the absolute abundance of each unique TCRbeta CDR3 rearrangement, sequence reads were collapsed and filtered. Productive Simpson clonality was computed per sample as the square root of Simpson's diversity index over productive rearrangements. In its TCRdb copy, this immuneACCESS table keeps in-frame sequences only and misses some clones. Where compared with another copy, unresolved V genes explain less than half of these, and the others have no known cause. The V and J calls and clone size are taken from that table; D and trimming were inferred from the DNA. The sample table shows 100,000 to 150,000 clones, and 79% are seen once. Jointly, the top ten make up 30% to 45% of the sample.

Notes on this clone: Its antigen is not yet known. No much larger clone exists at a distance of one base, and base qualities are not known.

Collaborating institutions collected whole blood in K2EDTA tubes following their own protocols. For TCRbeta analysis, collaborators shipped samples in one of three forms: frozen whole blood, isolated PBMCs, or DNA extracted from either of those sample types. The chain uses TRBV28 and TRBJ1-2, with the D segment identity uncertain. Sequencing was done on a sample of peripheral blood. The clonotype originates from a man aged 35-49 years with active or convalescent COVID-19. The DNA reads TGTGCCAGCAGCTCCCTAGACTCCGGGAGAGTCTATGGCTACACCTTC. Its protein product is CASSSLDSGRVYGYTF.